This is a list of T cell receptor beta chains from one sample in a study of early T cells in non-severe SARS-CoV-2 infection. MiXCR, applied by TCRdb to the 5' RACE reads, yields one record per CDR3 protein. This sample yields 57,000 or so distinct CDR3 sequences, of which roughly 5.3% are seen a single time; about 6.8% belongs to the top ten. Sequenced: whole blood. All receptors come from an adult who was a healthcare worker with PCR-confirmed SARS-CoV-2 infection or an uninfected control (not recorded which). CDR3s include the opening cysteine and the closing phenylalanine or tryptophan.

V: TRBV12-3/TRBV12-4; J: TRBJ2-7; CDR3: CASRQSYEQYF
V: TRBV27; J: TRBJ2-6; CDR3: CASSFSGANVLTF
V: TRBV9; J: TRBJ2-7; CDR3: CASSGASLAHEQYF
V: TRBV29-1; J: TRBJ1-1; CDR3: CSVLVGNMNTEAFF
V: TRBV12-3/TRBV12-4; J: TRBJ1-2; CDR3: CASSLHGPNYGYTF
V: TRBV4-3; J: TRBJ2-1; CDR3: CASSPQGRSEQFF
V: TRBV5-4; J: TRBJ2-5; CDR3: CASSLPGQETQYF
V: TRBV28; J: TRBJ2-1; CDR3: CASESIGTDYNEQFF
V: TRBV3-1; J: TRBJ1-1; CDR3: CASSQAAEGGYTEAFF
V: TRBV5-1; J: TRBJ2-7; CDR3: CASSSRSGRYEQYF
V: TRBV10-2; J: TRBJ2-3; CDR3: CASSESKLAGSTDTQYF
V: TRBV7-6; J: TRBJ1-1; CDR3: CASSLMTGGGEAFF